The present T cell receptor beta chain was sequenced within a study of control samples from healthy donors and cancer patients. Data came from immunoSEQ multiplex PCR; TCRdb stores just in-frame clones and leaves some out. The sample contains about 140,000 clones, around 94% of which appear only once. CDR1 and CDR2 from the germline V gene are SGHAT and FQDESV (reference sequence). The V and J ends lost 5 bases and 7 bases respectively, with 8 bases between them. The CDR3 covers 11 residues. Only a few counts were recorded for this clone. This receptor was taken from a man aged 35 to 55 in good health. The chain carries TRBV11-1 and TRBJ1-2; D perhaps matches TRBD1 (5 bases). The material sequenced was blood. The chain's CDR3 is CASSKGAGYTF. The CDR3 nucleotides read TGTGCCAGCAGCAAAGGGGCTGGCTACACCTTC.